Below are 8 T cell receptor beta chains sequenced from a single sample in a study of blood T cell repertoires in COVID-19. The repertoire was sequenced with immunoSEQ multiplex PCR; TCRdb's copy has only in-frame clones and lacks some. The table lists fewer than 200,000 clones, 70% to 90% of them singletons. Input material: peripheral blood. These receptors were collected from a man between 50 and 59 years old with active or convalescent COVID-19.

V gene TRBV2 combines with J gene TRBJ1-5; 8 bases align to TRBD1. The germline gives CDR1 SNHLY, CDR2 FYNNEI. V lost 5 bases, J lost 3 bases, and 3 bases stayed unmatched. The CDR3 spans 14 residues. CDR3 region: CASSRGQANQPQHF. CDR3 in DNA: TGTGCCAGCAGTAGGGGACAGGCCAATCAGCCCCAGCATTTT.

The rearrangement joins TRBV7-3 to TRBJ2-3; D perhaps matches TRBD2 (5 bases). V was trimmed by 4 bases and J by 1 base, leaving 9 bases between them. The CDR3 consists of 14 residues. Looked up from germline, CDR1 is SGHTA and CDR2 is FQGTGA. The CDR3: CASSSSYGTDTQYF. CDR3 bases: TGTGCCAGCAGCTCTAGCTACGGCACAGATACGCAGTATTTT.

This rearrangement joins TRBV29-1 to TRBJ2-4, with 7 bases aligning to TRBD2. Germline V gene sequence: CDR1 SQVTM, CDR2 ANQGSEA. The CDR3 runs 17 residues. J lost 0 bases, V lost 0 bases, and 8 bases had no gene match. The CDR3 loop is CSVEDPEIAGAKNIQYF. For the CDR3, the DNA is TGCAGCGTTGAAGATCCGGAGATAGCGGGAGCCAAAAACATTCAGTACTTC.

The V gene is TRBV7-3, the J gene TRBJ2-1; 13 bases align to TRBD2. This CDR3 comprises 17 residues. The V and J ends lost 5 bases and 9 bases, in that order; junction bases with no gene match: 13. The germline V gene encodes CDR1 SGHTA and CDR2 FQGTGA. This CDR3 reads CASSLQPGLAGSGEQFF. The CDR3 DNA reads as TGTGCCAGCAGCCTCCAACCGGGACTAGCGGGAAGCGGTGAGCAGTTCTTC.

The chain couples TRBV7-3 to TRBJ2-2, with TRBD1 matching over 7 bases. This CDR3 has 14 amino acids. CDR1 SGHTA and CDR2 FQGTGA come from the germline V gene. V dropped 5 bases and J dropped 8; count of bases not matched to a gene: 8. CDR3 residues: CASSLDRTGGELFF. The CDR3 coding sequence is TGTGCCAGCAGCCTGGACAGGACTGGAGGGGAGCTGTTTTTT.

The V call is TRBV28, the J call TRBJ2-7; the match to TRBD2 covers 7 bases. V shed 6 bases, J shed 5 bases, and the junction held 13 bases outside the gene matches. The CDR3 totals 15 residues. CDR1 and CDR2 (germline): MDHEN, SYDVKM. The CDR3 DNA sequence: TGTGCCAGCAGCCCTACTGGGGGGGAGGAGAACGAGCAGTACTTC. It specifies CASSPTGGEENEQYF.

The chain uses TRBV20-1 and TRBJ2-4; 7 positions agree with TRBD1. Per germline, CDR1 DFQATT and CDR2 SNEGSKA (reference sequence). The CDR3 is 11 amino acids. Trimming took 6 bases from V and 7 from J; bases not matched to a gene: 3. Here the CDR3 reads CSAPRGNIQYF. The CDR3 region has the DNA TGCAGTGCACCCAGGGGGAACATTCAGTACTTC.

This clone was counted only a few times. The rearrangement joins TRBV20-1 to TRBJ2-2; D uncertain. Germline loops: CDR1 DFQATT, CDR2 SNEGSKA (reference sequence). The V and J ends lost 3 bases and 1 base respectively, with 9 bases between them. CDR3 length: 14 amino acids. CDR3 in DNA: TGCAGTGCTAGTCCCCTTCGGAACACCGGGGAGCTGTTTTTT. It yields the protein CSASPLRNTGELFF.